This T cell receptor (beta chain) was sequenced during a study of high-grade serous ovarian cancer treatment subgroups. Study overall: Mean per sample: approximately 13,000 reads, some 8,100 unique TCR beta rearrangements. Findings of the study overall: These tumor repertoires lack spatial information from bulk sequencing. The analyses considered CDR3 and ignored CDR1 and CDR2.

The CDR3 spans 14 residues. Between the trimmed V and J ends, which lost 5 bases and 1 base, there was a span of 11 bases. Germline CDR1 is SGHAT and CDR2 is FQDESV (reference sequence). The tumor samples were collected prior to definitive surgery or chemotherapy. Clones were sequenced by immunoSEQ multiplex PCR, and TCRdb holds only the in-frame ones, with some missing. The data show over 2,500 clones, about 74% seen once. Remarks on this clone: What it binds is unknown.

Sequenced input: tumor tissue. The clonotype originates from a human donor with high-grade serous ovarian cancer. This chain links TRBV11-1 with TRBJ2-5, with D perhaps TRBD2 (5 bases). The CDR3 coding sequence is TGTGCCAGCAGCGCCAATAGCGTCCAAGAGACCCAGTACTTC. It is translated as CASSANSVQETQYF.